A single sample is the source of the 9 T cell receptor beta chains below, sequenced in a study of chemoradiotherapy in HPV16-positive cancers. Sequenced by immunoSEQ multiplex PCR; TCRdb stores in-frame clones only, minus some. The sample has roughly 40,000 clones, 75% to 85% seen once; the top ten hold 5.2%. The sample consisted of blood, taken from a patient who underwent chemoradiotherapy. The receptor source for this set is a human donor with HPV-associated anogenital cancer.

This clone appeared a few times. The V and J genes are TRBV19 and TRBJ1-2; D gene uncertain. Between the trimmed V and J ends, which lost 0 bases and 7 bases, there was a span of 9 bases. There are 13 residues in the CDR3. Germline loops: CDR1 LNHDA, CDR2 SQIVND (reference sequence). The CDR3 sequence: CASSIDPTGGYTF. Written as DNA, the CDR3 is TGTGCCAGTAGTATAGATCCGACCGGTGGCTACACCTTC.

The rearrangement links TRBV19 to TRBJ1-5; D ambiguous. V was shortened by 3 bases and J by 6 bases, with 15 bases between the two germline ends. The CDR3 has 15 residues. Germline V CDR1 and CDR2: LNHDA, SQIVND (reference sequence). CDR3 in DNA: TGTGCCAGTAGTATTATTAAAGTCTCTACTCAGCCCCAGCATTTT. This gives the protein CASSIIKVSTQPQHF.

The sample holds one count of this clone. CDR3 loop: CASSLGDGPREDTQYF. Here the CDR3 DNA reads TGCGCCAGCAGCTTGGGCGACGGCCCCCGGGAGGATACGCAGTATTTT. The chain joins TRBV5-1 to TRBJ2-3; D is perhaps TRBD2 (6 bases). V was trimmed by 0 bases and J by 6 bases, leaving 17 bases between them. CDR3 length: 16 residues. The germline V gene has CDR1 SGHRS and CDR2 YFSETQ.

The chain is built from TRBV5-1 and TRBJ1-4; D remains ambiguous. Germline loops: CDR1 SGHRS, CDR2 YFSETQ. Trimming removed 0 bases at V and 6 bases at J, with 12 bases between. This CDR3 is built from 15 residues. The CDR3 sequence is CASSLAGRRDEKLFF. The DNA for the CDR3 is TGCGCCAGCAGCTTGGCCGGCAGGCGAGATGAAAAACTGTTTTTT. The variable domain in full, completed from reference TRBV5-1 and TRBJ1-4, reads KAGVTQTPRYLIKTRGQQVTLSCSPISGHRSVSWYQQTPGQGLQFLFEYFSETQRNKGNFPGRFSGRQFSNSRSEMNVSTLELGDSALYLCASSLAGRRDEKLFFGSGTQLSVL.

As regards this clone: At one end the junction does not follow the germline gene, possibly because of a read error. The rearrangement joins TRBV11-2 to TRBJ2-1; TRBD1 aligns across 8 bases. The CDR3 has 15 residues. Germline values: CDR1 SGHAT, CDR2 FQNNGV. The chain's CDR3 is CASSLEGTGGTRKFF. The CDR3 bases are TGTGCCAGCAGCCTAGAGGGAACAGGGGGTACGAGGAAGTTCTTC.

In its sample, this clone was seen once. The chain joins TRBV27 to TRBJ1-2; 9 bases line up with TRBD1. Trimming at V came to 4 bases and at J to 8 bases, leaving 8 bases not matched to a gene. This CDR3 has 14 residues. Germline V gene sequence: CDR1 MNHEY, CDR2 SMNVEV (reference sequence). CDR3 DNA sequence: TGTGCCAGCAGTTCCTTACAGGGGGCTTCGGGCTACACCTTC. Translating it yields CASSSLQGASGYTF.

CDR3 protein: CASSTEYTQYF. In DNA form, the CDR3 reads TGTGCCAGCAGCACCGAGTATACGCAGTATTTT. This chain joins TRBV6-5 and TRBJ2-3; D not certain. The V gene lost 6 bases and the J gene lost 7 bases, with 8 bases spanning the gap. Germline lookup yields CDR1 MNHEY and CDR2 SVGAGI. The CDR3 totals 11 residues.

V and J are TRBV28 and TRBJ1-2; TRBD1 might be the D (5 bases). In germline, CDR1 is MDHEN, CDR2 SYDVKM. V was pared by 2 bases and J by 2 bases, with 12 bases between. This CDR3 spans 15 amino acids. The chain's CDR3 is CASSLVGRENYGYTF. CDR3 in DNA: TGTGCCAGCAGTTTAGTCGGCAGGGAGAACTATGGCTACACCTTC.

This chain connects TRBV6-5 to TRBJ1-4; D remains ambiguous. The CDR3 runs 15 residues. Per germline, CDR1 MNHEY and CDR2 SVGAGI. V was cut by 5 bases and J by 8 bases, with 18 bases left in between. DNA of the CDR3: TGTGCCAGCAGTCGAGGCGGAGGAGGGTTGGAAAAACTGTTTTTT. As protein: CASSRGGGGLEKLFF.